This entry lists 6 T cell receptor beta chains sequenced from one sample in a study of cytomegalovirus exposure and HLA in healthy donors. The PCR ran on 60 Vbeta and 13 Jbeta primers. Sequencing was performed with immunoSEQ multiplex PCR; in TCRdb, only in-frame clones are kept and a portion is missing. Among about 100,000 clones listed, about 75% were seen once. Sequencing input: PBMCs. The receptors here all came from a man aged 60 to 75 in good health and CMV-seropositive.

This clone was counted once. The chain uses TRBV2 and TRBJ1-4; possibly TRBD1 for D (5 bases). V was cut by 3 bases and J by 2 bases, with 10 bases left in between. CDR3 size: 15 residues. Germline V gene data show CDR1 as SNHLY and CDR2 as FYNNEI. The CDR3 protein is CASSELAGTNEKLFF. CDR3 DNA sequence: TGTGCCAGCAGTGAGCTGGCAGGGACTAATGAAAAACTGTTTTTT. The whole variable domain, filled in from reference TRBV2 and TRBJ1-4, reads EPEVTQTPSHQVTQMGQEVILRCVPISNHLYFYWYRQILGQKVEFLVSFYNNEISEKSEIFDDQFSVERPDGSNFTLKIRSTKLEDSAMYFCASSELAGTNEKLFFGSGTQLSVL.

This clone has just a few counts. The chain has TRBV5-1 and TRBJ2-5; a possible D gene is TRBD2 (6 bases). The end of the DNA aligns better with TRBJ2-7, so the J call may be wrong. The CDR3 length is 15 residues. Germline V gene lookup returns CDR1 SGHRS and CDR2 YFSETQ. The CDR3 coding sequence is TGCGCCAGCAGGGGAGGAGGCATGTTCAGGGACGAGCAGTACTTC. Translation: CASRGGGMFRDEQYF.

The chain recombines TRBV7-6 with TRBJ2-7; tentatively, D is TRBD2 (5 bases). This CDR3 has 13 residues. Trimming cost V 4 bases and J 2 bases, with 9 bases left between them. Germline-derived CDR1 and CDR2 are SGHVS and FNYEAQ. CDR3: CASSSNGAYEQYF. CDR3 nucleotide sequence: TGTGCCAGCAGCTCTAACGGGGCCTACGAGCAGTACTTC. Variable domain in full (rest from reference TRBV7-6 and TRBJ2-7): GAGVSQSPRYKVTKRGQDVALRCDPISGHVSLYWYRQALGQGPEFLTYFNYEAQQDKSGLPNDRFSAERPEGSISTLTIQRTEQRDSAMYRCASSSNGAYEQYFGPGTRLTVT.

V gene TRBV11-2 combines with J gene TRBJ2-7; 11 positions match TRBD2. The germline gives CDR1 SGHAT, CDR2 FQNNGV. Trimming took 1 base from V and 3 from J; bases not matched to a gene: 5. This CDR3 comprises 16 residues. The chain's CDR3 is CASSLAASGGIYEQYF. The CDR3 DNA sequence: TGTGCCAGCAGCTTAGCAGCTAGCGGGGGGATCTACGAGCAGTACTTC. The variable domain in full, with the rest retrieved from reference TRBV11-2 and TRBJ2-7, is EAGVAQSPRYKIIEKRQSVAFWCNPISGHATLYWYQQILGQGPKLLIQFQNNGVVDDSQLPKDRFSAERLKGVDSTLKIQPAKLEDSAVYLCASSLAASGGIYEQYFGPGTRLTVT.

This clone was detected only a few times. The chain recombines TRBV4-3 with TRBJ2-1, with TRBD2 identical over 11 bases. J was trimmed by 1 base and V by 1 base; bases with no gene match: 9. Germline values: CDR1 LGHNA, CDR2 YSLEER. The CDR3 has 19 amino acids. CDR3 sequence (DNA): TGCGCCAGCAGCCAAGGGTTTAGCGGGGGGGCCTTATCCTACAATGAGCAGTTCTTC. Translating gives CASSQGFSGGALSYNEQFF.

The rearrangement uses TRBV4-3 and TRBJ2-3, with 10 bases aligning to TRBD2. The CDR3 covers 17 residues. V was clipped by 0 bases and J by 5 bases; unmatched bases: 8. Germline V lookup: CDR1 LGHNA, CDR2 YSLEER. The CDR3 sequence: CASSQEGSGGIQDTQYF. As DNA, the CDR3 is TGCGCCAGCAGCCAAGAGGGTAGCGGGGGGATCCAAGATACGCAGTATTTT.